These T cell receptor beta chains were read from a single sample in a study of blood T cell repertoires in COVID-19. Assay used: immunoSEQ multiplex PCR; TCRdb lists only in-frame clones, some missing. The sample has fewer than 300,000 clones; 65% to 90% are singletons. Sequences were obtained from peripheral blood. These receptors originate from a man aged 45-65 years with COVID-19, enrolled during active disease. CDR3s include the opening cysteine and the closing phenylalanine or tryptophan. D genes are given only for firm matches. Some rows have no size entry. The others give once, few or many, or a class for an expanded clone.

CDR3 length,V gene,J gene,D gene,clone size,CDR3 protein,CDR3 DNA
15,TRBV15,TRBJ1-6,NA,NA,CATSRDLGGDSPLHF,TGTGCCACCAGCAGAGATCTGGGGGGAGATTCACCCCTCCACTTT
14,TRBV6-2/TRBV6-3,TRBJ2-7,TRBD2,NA,CASSRLAGTYEQYF,TGTGCCAGCAGTCGACTAGCGGGAACCTACGAGCAGTACTTC
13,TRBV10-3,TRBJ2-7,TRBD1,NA,CAISAQGTYEQYF,TGTGCCATCAGTGCACAGGGGACCTACGAGCAGTACTTC
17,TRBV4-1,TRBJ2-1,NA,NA,CASSQEPKSGHYNEQFF,TGCGCCAGCAGCCAAGAACCAAAGAGCGGCCATTACAATGAGCAGTTCTTC
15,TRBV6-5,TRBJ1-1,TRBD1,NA,CASRPRTGAYTEAFF,TGTGCCAGCAGACCGAGGACAGGGGCCTACACTGAAGCTTTCTTT
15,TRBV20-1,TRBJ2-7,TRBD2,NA,CSASFPSGRSYEQYF,TGCAGTGCTAGTTTCCCTAGCGGGAGATCCTACGAGCAGTACTTC
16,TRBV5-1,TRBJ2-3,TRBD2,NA,CASSLAGGRGTDTQYF,TGCGCCAGCAGCTTAGCGGGGGGCCGGGGCACAGATACGCAGTATTTT
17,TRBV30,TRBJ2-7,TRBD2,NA,CAWSETVTSGRIDEQYF,TGTGCCTGGAGTGAGACAGTCACTAGCGGGAGAATCGACGAGCAGTACTTC
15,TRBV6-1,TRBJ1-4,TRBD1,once,CASSEVQGIGEKLFF,TGTGCCAGCAGTGAAGTACAGGGGATTGGAGAAAAACTGTTTTTT
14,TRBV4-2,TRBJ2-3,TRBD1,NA,CASTFGTDRDTQYF,TGTGCCAGCACCTTCGGGACAGATAGAGATACGCAGTATTTT
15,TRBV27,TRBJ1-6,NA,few,CASSLIGTYNSPLHF,TGTGCCAGCAGTTTAATAGGGACTTATAATTCACCCCTCCACTTT
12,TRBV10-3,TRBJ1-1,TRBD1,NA,CAISTGVTEAFF,TGTGCCATCAGTACAGGGGTAACTGAAGCTTTCTTT
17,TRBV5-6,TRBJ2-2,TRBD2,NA,CASSFSGAGGHTGELFF,TGTGCCAGCAGTTTCAGTGGCGCGGGGGGCCACACCGGGGAGCTGTTTTTT
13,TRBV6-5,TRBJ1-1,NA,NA,CASSSRQNTEAFF,TGTGCCAGCAGTAGCAGACAGAACACTGAAGCTTTCTTT
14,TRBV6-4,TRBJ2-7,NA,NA,CASTRQGGRYEQYF,TGTGCCAGCACCCGACAGGGAGGTCGGTACGAGCAGTACTTC
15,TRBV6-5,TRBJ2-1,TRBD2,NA,CASSYGLAGYNEQFF,TGTGCCAGCAGTTATGGACTAGCGGGGTACAATGAGCAGTTCTTC
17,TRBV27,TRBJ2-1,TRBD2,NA,CASSLRTSGASYNEQFF,TGTGCCAGCAGTTTAAGGACTAGCGGGGCCTCCTACAATGAGCAGTTCTTC
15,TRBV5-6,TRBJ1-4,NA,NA,CASSWGGTSNEKLFF,TGTGCCAGCAGCTGGGGCGGAACTTCTAATGAAAAACTGTTTTTT